This T cell receptor beta chain was profiled in a study of blood T cell repertoires in COVID-19. Profiled with immunoSEQ multiplex PCR; TCRdb holds only in-frame clones, not every one. Among roughly 150,000 clones listed, about 87% were seen once. Of note for this clone: This specimen includes other DNA sequences encoding the same CDR3.

Patients in Seattle were enrolled during active infection, then followed longitudinally. This TCR derives from a woman older than 75 with COVID-19, enrolled during active disease. Specimen: peripheral blood.

The CDR3 DNA is TGTGCCAGCAGTTTAGGAGGGTACGAGCAGTACTTC. It codes for CASSLGGYEQYF. V is TRBV28 and J is TRBJ2-7; TRBD2 is a possible D gene (6 bases). The CDR3 extends over 12 amino acids. V lost 2 bases and J lost 4, with 6 bases in between. Germline V CDR1 and CDR2: MDHEN, SYDVKM.